This paragraph reports one T cell receptor beta chain. This entry belongs to a study of blood T cell repertoires in COVID-19. The method was immunoSEQ multiplex PCR; TCRdb's version includes in-frame clones alone and lacks a portion of them. The sample includes some 180,000 clones, around 81% seen only once; the top ten take 6.5% to 9.5%. Those enrolled in Seattle joined during active infection and were followed longitudinally afterward. The CDR3 is 13 amino acids. Per the germline V gene, CDR1 is SNHLY and CDR2 is FYNNEI. V was pared by 9 bases and J by 4 bases, with 6 bases of the junction left unmatched.

The sequence derives from a woman of 80 years or more with COVID-19, enrolled during active disease. The chain is built from TRBV2 and TRBJ2-1; 7 bases fit TRBD2. The sequenced sample was peripheral blood. Written as DNA, the CDR3 is TGTGCCAGAGAGCGGGACCCGTACAATGAGCAGTTCTTC. It encodes CARERDPYNEQFF.